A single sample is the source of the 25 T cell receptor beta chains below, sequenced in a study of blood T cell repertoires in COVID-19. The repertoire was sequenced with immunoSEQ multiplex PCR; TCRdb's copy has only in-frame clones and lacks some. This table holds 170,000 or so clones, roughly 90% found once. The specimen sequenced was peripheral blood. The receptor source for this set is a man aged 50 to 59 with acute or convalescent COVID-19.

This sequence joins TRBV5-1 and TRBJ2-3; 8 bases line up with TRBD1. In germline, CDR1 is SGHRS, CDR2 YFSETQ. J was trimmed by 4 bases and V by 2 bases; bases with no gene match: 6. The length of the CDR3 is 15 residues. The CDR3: CASSLGQGASDTQYF. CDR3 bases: TGCGCCAGCAGCTTAGGGCAGGGGGCTTCAGATACGCAGTATTTT. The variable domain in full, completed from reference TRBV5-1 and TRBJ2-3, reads KAGVTQTPRYLIKTRGQQVTLSCSPISGHRSVSWYQQTPGQGLQFLFEYFSETQRNKGNFPGRFSGRQFSNSRSEMNVSTLELGDSALYLCASSLGQGASDTQYFGPGTRLTVL.

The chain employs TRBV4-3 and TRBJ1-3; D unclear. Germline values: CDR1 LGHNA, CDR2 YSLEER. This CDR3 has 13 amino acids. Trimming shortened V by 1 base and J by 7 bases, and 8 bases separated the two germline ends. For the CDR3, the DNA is TGCGCCAGCAGCCAAGCCCCCAGGAACACCATATATTTT. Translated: CASSQAPRNTIYF.

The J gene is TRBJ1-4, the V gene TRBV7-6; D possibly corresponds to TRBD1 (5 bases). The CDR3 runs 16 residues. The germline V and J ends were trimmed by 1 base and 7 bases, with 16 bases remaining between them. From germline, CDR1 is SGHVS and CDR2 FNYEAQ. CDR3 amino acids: CASSLGRAGNFEKLFF. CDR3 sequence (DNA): TGTGCCAGCAGCTTAGGCAGGGCAGGGAATTTTGAAAAACTGTTTTTT. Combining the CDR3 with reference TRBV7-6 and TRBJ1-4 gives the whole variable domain GAGVSQSPRYKVTKRGQDVALRCDPISGHVSLYWYRQALGQGPEFLTYFNYEAQQDKSGLPNDRFSAERPEGSISTLTIQRTEQRDSAMYRCASSLGRAGNFEKLFFGSGTQLSVL.

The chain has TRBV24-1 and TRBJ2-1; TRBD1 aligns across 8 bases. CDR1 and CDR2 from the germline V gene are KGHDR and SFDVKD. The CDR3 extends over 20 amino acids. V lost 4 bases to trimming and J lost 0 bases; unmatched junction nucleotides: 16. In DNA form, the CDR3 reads TGTGCCACCAGTGACCCCCCTGGCAGGGGGCGAGTGGGCTCCTACAATGAGCAGTTCTTC. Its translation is CATSDPPGRGRVGSYNEQFF.

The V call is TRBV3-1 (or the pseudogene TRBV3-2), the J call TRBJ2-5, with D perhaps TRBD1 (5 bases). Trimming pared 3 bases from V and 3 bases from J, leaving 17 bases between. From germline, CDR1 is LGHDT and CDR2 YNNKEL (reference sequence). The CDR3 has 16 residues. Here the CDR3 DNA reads TGTGCCAGCAGCCATTTCGGACACACTAAAAAAGAGACCCAGTACTTC. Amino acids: CASSHFGHTKKETQYF.

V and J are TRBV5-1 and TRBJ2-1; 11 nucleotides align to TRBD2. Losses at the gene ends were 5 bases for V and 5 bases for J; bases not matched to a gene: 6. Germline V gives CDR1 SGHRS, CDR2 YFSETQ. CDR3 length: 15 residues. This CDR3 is CASSFSGGANNEQFF. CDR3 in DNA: TGCGCCAGCAGTTTTAGCGGGGGGGCCAACAATGAGCAGTTCTTC.

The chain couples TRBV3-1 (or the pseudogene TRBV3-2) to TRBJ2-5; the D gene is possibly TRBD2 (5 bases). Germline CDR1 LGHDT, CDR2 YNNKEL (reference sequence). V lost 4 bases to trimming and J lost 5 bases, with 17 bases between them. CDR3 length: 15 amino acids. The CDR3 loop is CASSRLGLSGETQYF. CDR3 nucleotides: TGTGCCAGCAGCCGGTTAGGGCTCTCGGGGGAGACCCAGTACTTC.

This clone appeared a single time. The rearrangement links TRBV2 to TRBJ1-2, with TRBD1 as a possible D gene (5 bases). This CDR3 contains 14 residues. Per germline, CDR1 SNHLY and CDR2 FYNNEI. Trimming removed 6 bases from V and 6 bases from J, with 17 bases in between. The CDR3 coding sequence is TGTGCCAGCAGGGGGGGGAGGGACGGAGATGGCTACACCTTC. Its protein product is CASRGGRDGDGYTF.

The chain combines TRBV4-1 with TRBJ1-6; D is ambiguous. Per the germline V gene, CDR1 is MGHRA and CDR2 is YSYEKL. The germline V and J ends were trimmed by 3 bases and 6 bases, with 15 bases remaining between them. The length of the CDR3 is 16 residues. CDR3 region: CASSQMANRANSPLHF. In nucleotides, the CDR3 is TGCGCCAGCAGCCAGATGGCCAATCGTGCTAATTCACCCCTCCACTTT.

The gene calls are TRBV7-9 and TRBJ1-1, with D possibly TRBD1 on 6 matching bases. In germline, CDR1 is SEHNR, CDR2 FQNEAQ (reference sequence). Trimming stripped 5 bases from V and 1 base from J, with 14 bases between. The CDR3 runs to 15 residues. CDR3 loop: CASSRTTGWNTEAFF. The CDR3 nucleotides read TGTGCCAGCAGCCGCACGACAGGATGGAACACTGAAGCTTTCTTT.

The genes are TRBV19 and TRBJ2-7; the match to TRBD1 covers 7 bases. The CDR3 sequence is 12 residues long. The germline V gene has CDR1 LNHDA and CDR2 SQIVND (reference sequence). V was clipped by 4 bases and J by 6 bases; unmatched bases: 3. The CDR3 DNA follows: TGTGCCAGTAGTAAGACAGGGTCCGAGCAGTACTTC. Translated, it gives CASSKTGSEQYF.

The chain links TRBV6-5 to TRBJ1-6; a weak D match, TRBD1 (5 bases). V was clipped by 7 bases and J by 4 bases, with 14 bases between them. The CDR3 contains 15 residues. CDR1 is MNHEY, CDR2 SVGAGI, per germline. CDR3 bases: TGTGCCAGCACTAGGCAGGGATCTTATAATTCACCCCTCCACTTT. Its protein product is CASTRQGSYNSPLHF.

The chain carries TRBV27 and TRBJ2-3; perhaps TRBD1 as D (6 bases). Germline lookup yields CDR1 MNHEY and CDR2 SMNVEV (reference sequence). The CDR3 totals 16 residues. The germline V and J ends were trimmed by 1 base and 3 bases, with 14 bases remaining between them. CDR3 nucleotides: TGTGCCAGCAGTTTATATGGCGTCAGGGGTACAGATACGCAGTATTTT. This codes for CASSLYGVRGTDTQYF.

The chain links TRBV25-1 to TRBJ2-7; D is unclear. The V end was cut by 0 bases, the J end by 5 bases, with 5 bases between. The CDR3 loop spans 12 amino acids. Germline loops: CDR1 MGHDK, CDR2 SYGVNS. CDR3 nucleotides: TGTGCCAGCAGTGAATACTTCGACGAGCAGTACTTC. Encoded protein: CASSEYFDEQYF.

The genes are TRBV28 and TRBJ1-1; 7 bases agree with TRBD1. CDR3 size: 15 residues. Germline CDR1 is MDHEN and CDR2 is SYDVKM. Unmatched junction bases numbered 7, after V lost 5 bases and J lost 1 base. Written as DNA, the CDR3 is TGTGCCAGCAGTCGACAGGGAGGAGGGAACACTGAAGCTTTCTTT. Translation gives CASSRQGGGNTEAFF.

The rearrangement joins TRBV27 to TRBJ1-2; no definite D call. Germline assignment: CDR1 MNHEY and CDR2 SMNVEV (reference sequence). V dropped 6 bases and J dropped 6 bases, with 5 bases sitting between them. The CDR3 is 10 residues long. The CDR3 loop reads CASRLDGYTF. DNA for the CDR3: TGTGCCAGCAGACTAGATGGCTACACCTTC.

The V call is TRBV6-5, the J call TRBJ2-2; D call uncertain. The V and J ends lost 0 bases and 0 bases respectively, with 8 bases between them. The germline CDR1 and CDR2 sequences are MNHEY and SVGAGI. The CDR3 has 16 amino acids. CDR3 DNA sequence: TGTGCCAGCAGTTACTCTATGCAGGCGAACACCGGGGAGCTGTTTTTT. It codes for CASSYSMQANTGELFF.

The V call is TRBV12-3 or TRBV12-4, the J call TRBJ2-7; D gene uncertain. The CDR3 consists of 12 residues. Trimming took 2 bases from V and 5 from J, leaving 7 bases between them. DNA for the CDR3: TGTGCCAGCAGTTTATCCCCCAACGAGCAGTACGTC. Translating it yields CASSLSPNEQYV.

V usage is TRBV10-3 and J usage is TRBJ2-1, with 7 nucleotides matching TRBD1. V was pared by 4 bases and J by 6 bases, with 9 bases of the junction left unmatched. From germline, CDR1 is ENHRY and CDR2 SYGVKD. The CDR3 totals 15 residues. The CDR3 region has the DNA TGTGCCATCAGTGGGGGACAGTTACTTGGCAATGAGCAGTTCTTC. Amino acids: CAISGGQLLGNEQFF.

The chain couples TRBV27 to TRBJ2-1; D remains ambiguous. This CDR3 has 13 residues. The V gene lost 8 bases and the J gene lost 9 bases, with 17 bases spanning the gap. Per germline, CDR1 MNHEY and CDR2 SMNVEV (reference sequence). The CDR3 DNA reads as TGTGCCAGCTCCCCCGCGGCCTATGGTGAGCAGTTCTTC. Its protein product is CASSPAAYGEQFF.

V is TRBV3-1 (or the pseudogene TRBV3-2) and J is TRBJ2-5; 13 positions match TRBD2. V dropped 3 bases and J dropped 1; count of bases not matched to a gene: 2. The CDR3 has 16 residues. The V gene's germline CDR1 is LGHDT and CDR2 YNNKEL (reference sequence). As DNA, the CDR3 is TGTGCCAGCAGCCAGGGGACTAGCGGGGCCCAAGAGACCCAGTACTTC. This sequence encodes CASSQGTSGAQETQYF.

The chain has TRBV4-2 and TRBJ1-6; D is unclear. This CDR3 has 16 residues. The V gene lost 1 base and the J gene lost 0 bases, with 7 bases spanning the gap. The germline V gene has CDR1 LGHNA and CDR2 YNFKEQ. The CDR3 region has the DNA TGTGCCAGCAGCCAAGGTTTGAGCTCCTATAATTCACCCCTCCACTTT. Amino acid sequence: CASSQGLSSYNSPLHF.

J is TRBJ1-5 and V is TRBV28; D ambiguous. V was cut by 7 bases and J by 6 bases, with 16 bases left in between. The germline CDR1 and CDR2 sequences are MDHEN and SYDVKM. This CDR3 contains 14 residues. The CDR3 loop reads CASTHPTRGQPQHF. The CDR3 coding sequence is TGTGCCAGCACACACCCCACGCGGGGTCAGCCCCAGCATTTT.

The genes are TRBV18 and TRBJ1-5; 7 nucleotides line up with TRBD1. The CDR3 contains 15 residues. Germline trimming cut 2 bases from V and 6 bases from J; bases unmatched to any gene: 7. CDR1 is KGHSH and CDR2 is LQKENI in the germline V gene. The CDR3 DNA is TGTGCCAGCTCACCAGGTCCAGGGGGAGGTCAGCCCCAGCATTTT. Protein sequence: CASSPGPGGGQPQHF.

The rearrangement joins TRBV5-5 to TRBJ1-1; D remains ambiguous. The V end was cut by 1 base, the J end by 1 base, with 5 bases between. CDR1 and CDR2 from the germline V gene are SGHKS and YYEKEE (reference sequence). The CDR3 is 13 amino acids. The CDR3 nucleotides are TGTGCCAGCAGCTTGACACCGAACACTGAAGCTTTCTTT. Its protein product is CASSLTPNTEAFF.